This T cell receptor (beta chain) originates from a study of T cell responses to AZD1222 COVID-19 vaccine. A single count supports this clone. Sequencing used immunoSEQ multiplex PCR; TCRdb keeps in-frame clones, though not all of them. This table holds about 190,000 clones, almost 95% found once. Germline values: CDR1 GTSNPN, CDR2 SVGIG (reference sequence). The CDR3 loop spans 13 amino acids. V was shortened by 7 bases and J by 0 bases, with 13 bases between the two germline ends. The clonotype was recovered from an adult in good health. Sequenced material: peripheral blood, taken on day 0 of AZD1222 vaccination. The genes are TRBV30 and TRBJ2-7, with D perhaps TRBD2 (5 bases). The CDR3 coding sequence is TGTGCCTCCGCACTAGACTACTCCTACGAGCAGTACTTC. Protein: CASALDYSYEQYF.